This TCR beta chain was retrieved from a study of cytomegalovirus exposure and HLA in healthy donors. Study-wide points: Sequencing artifact likely explains a cluster of highly shared sequence variants. Across all donors, roughly uniform sequencing depth was an assumption of the presence/absence analyses.

With 4 bases clipped from V and 1 base from J, the junction kept 12 bases outside the gene matches. CDR3 length: 17 residues. CDR1 is SGDLS and CDR2 is YYNGEE in the germline V gene. Comments on this clone: Its specificity is not known.

60 Vbeta and 13 Jbeta primers were used in PCR. The method was immunoSEQ multiplex PCR; TCRdb's version includes in-frame clones alone and lacks a portion of them. The table records about 170,000 clones, around 80% of them present only once. V usage is TRBV9 and J usage is TRBJ2-5, with 8 bases matching TRBD2. This clonotype was sampled from a woman aged 50 to 60 in good health and CMV-seropositive. The sequencing input was PBMCs. The CDR3 DNA reads TGTGCCAGCAGCCCCCGGACGGGGGGGCAGTTCCAAGAGACCCAGTACTTC. Its translation is CASSPRTGGQFQETQYF.